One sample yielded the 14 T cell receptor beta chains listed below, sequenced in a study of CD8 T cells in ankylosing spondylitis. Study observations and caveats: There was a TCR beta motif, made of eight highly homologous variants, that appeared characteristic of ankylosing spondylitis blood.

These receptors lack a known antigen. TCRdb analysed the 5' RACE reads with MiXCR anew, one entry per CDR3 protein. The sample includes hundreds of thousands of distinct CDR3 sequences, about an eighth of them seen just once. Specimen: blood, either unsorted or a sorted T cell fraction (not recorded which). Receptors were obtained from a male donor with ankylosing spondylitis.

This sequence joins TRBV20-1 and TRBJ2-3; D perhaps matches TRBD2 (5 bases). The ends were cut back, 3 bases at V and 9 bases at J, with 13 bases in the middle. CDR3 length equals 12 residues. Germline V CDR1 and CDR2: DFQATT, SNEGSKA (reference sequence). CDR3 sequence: CSARAPLATQYF. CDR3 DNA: TGCAGTGCTAGGGCCCCTCTAGCAACGCAGTATTTT.

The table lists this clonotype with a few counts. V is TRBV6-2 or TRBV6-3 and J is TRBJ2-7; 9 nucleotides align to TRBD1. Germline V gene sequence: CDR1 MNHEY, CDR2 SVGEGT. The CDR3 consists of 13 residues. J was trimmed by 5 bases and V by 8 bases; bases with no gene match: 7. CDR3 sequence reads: CASARTGENEQYF. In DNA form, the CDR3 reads TGTGCCAGCGCGAGGACAGGGGAAAACGAGCAGTACTTC.

CDR3 loop: CSARDGGARWNYEAFF. CDR3 coding DNA: TGCAGTGCTAGAGATGGGGGGGCGCGGTGGAACTATGAAGCTTTCTTT. The rearrangement uses TRBV20-1 and TRBJ1-1; weak D call: TRBD1 (6 bases). V lost 0 bases and J lost 7, with 21 bases in between. This CDR3 is 16 amino acids long. Germline V gene lookup returns CDR1 DFQATT and CDR2 SNEGSKA (reference sequence).

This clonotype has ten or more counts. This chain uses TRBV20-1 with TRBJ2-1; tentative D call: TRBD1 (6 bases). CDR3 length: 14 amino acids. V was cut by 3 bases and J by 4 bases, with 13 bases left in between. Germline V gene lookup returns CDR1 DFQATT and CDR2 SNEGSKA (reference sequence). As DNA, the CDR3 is TGCAGTGCTAGTAGCTGGACAGATTACAATGAGCAGTTCTTC. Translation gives CSASSWTDYNEQFF.

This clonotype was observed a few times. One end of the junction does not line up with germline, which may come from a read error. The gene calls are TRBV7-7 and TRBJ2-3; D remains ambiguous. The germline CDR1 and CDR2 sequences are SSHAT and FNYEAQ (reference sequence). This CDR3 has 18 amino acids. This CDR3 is CASSLKGSRSFSTDTQYF. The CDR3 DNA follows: TGTGCTAGCAGCTTAAAAGGTAGCAGATCCTTTAGCACAGATACGCAGTATTTT.

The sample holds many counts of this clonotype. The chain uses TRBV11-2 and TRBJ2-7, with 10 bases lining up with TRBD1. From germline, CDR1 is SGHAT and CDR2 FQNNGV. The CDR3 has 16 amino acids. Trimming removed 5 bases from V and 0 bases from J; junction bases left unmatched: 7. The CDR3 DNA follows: TGTGCCAGCAGCCGAACCGGGACAGGGGTCTCCTACGAGCAGTACTTC. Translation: CASSRTGTGVSYEQYF.

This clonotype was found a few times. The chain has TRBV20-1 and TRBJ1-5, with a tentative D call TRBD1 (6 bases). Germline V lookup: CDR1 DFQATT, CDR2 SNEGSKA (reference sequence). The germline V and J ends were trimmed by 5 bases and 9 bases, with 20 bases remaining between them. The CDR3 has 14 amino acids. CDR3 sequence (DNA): TGCAGTGCTCAGAAGACAGGCCGGAATGGGCCCCAGCATTTT. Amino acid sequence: CSAQKTGRNGPQHF.

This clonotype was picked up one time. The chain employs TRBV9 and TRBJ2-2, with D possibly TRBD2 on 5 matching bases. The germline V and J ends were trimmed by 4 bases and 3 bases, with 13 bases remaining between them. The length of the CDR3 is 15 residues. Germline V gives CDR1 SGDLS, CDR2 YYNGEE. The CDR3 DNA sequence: TGTGCCAGCAGCCCCCGAACAGCGGACACCGGGGAGCTGTTTTTT. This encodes CASSPRTADTGELFF. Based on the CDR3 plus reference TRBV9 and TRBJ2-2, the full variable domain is DSGVTQTPKHLITATGQRVTLRCSPRSGDLSVYWYQQSLDQGLQFLIQYYNGEERAKGNILERFSAQQFPDLHSELNLSSLELGDSALYFCASSPRTADTGELFFGEGSRLTVL.

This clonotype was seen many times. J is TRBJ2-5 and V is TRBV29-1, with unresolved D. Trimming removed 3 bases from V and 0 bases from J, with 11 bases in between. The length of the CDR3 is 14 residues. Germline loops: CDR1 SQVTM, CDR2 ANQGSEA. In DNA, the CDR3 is TGCAGCGTTGAGATTGGAACGTACCAAGAGACCCAGTACTTC. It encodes CSVEIGTYQETQYF.

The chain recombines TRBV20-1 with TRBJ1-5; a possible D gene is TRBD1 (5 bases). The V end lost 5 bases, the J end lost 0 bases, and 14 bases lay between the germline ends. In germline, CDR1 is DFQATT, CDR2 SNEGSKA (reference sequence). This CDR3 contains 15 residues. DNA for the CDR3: TGCAGTGCTTTCAGGGTGTCGTATAGCAATCAGCCCCAGCATTTT. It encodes CSAFRVSYSNQPQHF.

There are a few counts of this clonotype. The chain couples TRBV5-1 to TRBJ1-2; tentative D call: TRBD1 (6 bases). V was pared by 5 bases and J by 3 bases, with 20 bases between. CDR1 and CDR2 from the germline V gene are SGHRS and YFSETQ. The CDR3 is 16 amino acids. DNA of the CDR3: TGCGCCAGCAGGACACAGGGACTTTTAGGTGACTATGGCTACACCTTC. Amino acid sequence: CASRTQGLLGDYGYTF.

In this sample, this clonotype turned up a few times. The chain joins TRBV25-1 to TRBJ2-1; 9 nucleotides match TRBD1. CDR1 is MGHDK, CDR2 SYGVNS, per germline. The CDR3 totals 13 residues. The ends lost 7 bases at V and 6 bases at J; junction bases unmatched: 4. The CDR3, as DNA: TGTGCCAGCAAACAGGGGGCGTCCAATGAGCAGTTCTTC. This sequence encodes CASKQGASNEQFF.

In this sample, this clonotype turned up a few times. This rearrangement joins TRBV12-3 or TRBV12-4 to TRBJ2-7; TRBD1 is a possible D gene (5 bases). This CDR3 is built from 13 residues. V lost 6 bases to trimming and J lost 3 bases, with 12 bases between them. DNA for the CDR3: TGTGCCAGCAGCCTTGACAGAAACTACGAGCAGTACTTC. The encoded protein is CASSLDRNYEQYF.

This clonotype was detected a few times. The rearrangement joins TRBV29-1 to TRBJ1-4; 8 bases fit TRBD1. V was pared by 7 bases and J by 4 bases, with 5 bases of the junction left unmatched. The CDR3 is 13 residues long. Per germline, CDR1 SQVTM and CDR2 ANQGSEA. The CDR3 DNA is TGCAGCGGCCAGGGGGCGGGTAATGAAAAACTGTTTTTT. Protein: CSGQGAGNEKLFF. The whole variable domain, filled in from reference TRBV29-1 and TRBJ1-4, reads SAVISQKPSRDICQRGTSLTIQCQVDSQVTMMFWYRQQPGQSLTLIATANQGSEATYESGFVIDKFPISRPNLTFSTLTVSNMSPEDSSIYLCSGQGAGNEKLFFGSGTQLSVL.